A single sample is the source of the 26 T cell receptor beta chains below, sequenced in a study of shared clonotypes between healthy human individuals. Using immunoSEQ multiplex PCR, the repertoire was profiled, and TCRdb retains in-frame clones only, with some absent. This table holds 2 million to 2.5 million clones, approximately 96% found once. Sequenced input: naive CD4+ T cells sorted from blood. Noted subset: CD45RA+ positively selected. The receptors originated from a man aged 18 to 29 in good health.

The rearrangement links TRBV2 to TRBJ1-4; D is unclear. V lost 7 bases and J lost 0, with 9 bases in between. This CDR3 comprises 14 residues. Germline V lookup: CDR1 SNHLY, CDR2 FYNNEI. CDR3 loop: CASNVFSTNEKLFF. The CDR3, as DNA: TGTGCCAGCAATGTCTTTTCAACTAATGAAAAACTGTTTTTT.

About this clone: Other DNA sequences of this sample code for an identical CDR3. The chain has TRBV7-8 and TRBJ2-1, with D perhaps given as TRBD1 or TRBD2 (5 bases each). From germline, CDR1 is SGHVS and CDR2 FQNEAQ. The CDR3 has 14 amino acids. V lost 0 bases and J 2 bases, leaving 5 bases between the germline ends. The CDR3 region has the DNA TGTGCCAGCAGCTTAGCGGGGGCCTACAATGAGCAGTTCTTC. It is translated as CASSLAGAYNEQFF.

This sequence joins TRBV6-4 and TRBJ2-1; tentatively, D is TRBD1 (5 bases). CDR3 size: 13 residues. Germline V gene data show CDR1 as MRHNA and CDR2 as SNTAGT. With 3 bases removed from V and 6 bases from J, the gap between germline ends came to 9 bases. CDR3 nucleotides: TGTGCCAGCAGTGAGGGGCAGTTCAATGAGCAGTTCTTC. The encoded protein is CASSEGQFNEQFF.

Written as DNA, the CDR3 is TGTGCCAGCAGTGAACTTTGGAGTAATGATGAAGCTTTCTTT. Translating it yields CASSELWSNDEAFF. The chain couples TRBV6-1 to TRBJ1-1; no reliable D call. Trimming took off 2 bases at V and 7 bases at J, with 14 bases between the two ends. The length of the CDR3 is 14 residues. Germline values: CDR1 MNHNS, CDR2 SASEGT.

Regarding this clone: The sample holds other DNA sequences that translate to the same CDR3. The chain recombines TRBV6-1 with TRBJ2-7; no clear D gene. The length of the CDR3 is 11 residues. Germline CDR1 MNHNS, CDR2 SASEGT. V was pared by 0 bases and J by 3 bases, with 0 bases between. CDR3 loop: CASSEAYEQYF. As DNA, the CDR3 is TGTGCCAGCAGTGAAGCCTACGAGCAGTACTTC.

V usage is TRBV11-2 and J usage is TRBJ2-3; D remains ambiguous. This CDR3 has 15 amino acids. V shed 5 bases and J shed 0 bases, with 12 bases lying between them. Per the germline V gene, CDR1 is SGHAT and CDR2 is FQNNGV. The CDR3 DNA reads TGTGCCAGCAGCGAAATAACCTTTAGCACAGATACGCAGTATTTT. Protein product: CASSEITFSTDTQYF.

The CDR3 spells CASSLEGKSTDTQYF. The CDR3 DNA sequence: TGTGCCAGCAGCTTGGAAGGAAAAAGCACAGATACGCAGTATTTT. This sequence joins TRBV7-9 and TRBJ2-3, with D unresolved. The V and J ends lost 3 bases and 0 bases respectively, with 10 bases between them. The CDR3 has 15 amino acids. Germline CDR1 SEHNR, CDR2 FQNEAQ (reference sequence).

The chain couples TRBV11-2 to TRBJ2-7, with 7 positions matching TRBD1. The V segment lost 5 bases and the J segment 2 bases; nucleotides outside the gene matches: 9. CDR1 and CDR2 from the germline V gene are SGHAT and FQNNGV. The CDR3 is 15 residues long. Here the CDR3 DNA reads TGTGCCAGCAGCCCTCCTAGGGACAGACCCTACGAGCAGTACTTC. It is translated as CASSPPRDRPYEQYF.

The chain links TRBV6-1 to TRBJ2-5, with unresolved D. The germline V gene has CDR1 MNHNS and CDR2 SASEGT. This CDR3 has 15 residues. V was clipped by 7 bases and J by 4 bases, with 19 bases between them. CDR3 in amino acids: CASKVRALGRETQYF. The CDR3 nucleotides read TGTGCCAGCAAGGTTCGGGCCCTAGGAAGAGAGACCCAGTACTTC.

This chain links TRBV12-5 with TRBJ1-5; a weak D match, TRBD1 (6 bases). Trimming removed 6 bases at V and 7 bases at J, with 16 bases between. The CDR3 sequence is 14 residues long. Germline V lookup: CDR1 LGHNT, CDR2 FRNRAP. Here the CDR3 DNA reads TGTGCTAGTGGACCAGGGGTAGTGAGGCAGCCCCAGCATTTT. As protein: CASGPGVVRQPQHF.

The rearrangement links TRBV21-1 to TRBJ2-2; the listed D gene, TRBD1, was not tested against the DNA. TRBV21-1 is a recognized pseudogene. This CDR3 is 19 amino acids long. The CDR3 protein is CASSKGGEWTDSNTGELFF. The CDR3 nucleotides are TGTGCCAGCAGCAAAGGAGGGGAGTGGACAGACTCGAACACCGGGGAGCTGTTTTTT.

In the case of this clone: Within the sample, other DNA sequences also encode this same CDR3. The gene calls are TRBV18 and TRBJ1-1; perhaps TRBD1 as D (6 bases). This CDR3 has 15 residues. Trimming removed 0 bases from V and 2 bases from J, with 10 bases in between. The germline CDR1 and CDR2 sequences are KGHSH and LQKENI. The CDR3 region is CASSPPPGVNTEAFF. CDR3 DNA sequence: TGTGCCAGCTCACCACCGCCAGGGGTAAACACTGAAGCTTTCTTT. Full variable domain (rest looked up from reference TRBV18 and TRBJ1-1): NAGVMQNPRHLVRRRGQEARLRCSPMKGHSHVYWYRQLPEEGLKFMVYLQKENIIDESGMPKERFSAEFPKEGPSILRIQQVVRGDSAAYFCASSPPPGVNTEAFFGQGTRLTVV.

The chain recombines TRBV7-2 with TRBJ2-5, with 7 bases lining up with TRBD1. With V trimmed by 5 bases and J by 1 base, 10 bases remained unmatched. Germline CDR1 reads SGHTA; CDR2 reads FQGNSA. The CDR3 is 16 residues long. CDR3 in amino acids: CASSGWSGQIQETQYF. CDR3 nucleotide sequence: TGTGCCAGCAGCGGATGGTCGGGACAGATCCAAGAGACCCAGTACTTC.

The rearrangement uses TRBV18 and TRBJ1-1, with D unresolved. In germline, CDR1 is KGHSH, CDR2 LQKENI. The length of the CDR3 is 15 residues. Trimming removed 2 bases at V and 4 bases at J, with 14 bases between. The CDR3 coding sequence is TGTGCCAGCTCACCAGATGGGTGGAGTAGCACTGAAGCTTTCTTT. Protein product: CASSPDGWSSTEAFF. The full variable domain, completed using reference TRBV18 and TRBJ1-1, is NAGVMQNPRHLVRRRGQEARLRCSPMKGHSHVYWYRQLPEEGLKFMVYLQKENIIDESGMPKERFSAEFPKEGPSILRIQQVVRGDSAAYFCASSPDGWSSTEAFFGQGTRLTVV.

J is TRBJ2-3 and V is TRBV6-5, with D perhaps assigned TRBD1 or TRBD2 (5 bases each). Germline-derived CDR1 and CDR2 are MNHEY and SVGAGI. V was cut by 8 bases and J by 7 bases, with 13 bases left in between. The CDR3 has 12 amino acids. The CDR3 loop is CASGTSIHTQYF. CDR3 sequence (DNA): TGTGCCAGCGGGACCAGTATTCATACGCAGTATTTT.

V usage is TRBV7-9 and J usage is TRBJ2-2; D uncertain. Germline CDR1 reads SEHNR; CDR2 reads FQNEAQ (reference sequence). The CDR3 is 13 residues long. Trimming stripped 2 bases from V and 6 bases from J, with 7 bases between. In DNA, the CDR3 is TGTGCCAGCAGCTTAATGTCTTCCGGGGAGCTGTTTTTT. This codes for CASSLMSSGELFF. Full variable domain (outside the CDR3, taken from reference TRBV7-9 and TRBJ2-2): DTGVSQNPRHKITKRGQNVTFRCDPISEHNRLYWYRQTLGQGPEFLTYFQNEAQLEKSRLLSDRFSAERPKGSFSTLEIQRTEQGDSAMYLCASSLMSSGELFFGEGSRLTVL.

The V gene is TRBV30, the J gene TRBJ1-4; no reliable D call. Looked up from germline, CDR1 is GTSNPN and CDR2 is SVGIG (reference sequence). The CDR3 loop spans 14 amino acids. Between the trimmed V and J ends, which lost 1 base and 8 bases, there was a span of 14 bases. CDR3 sequence: CAWSASAGQEKLFF. In nucleotides, the CDR3 is TGTGCCTGGAGTGCATCGGCGGGTCAAGAAAAACTGTTTTTT.

With regard to this clone: This specimen includes other DNA sequences encoding the same CDR3. This chain joins TRBV5-1 and TRBJ2-5, with 9 bases lining up with TRBD1. Germline CDR1 reads SGHRS; CDR2 reads YFSETQ. V lost 4 bases and J lost 5; bases outside the gene matches: 6. The CDR3 contains 14 residues. CDR3 protein: CASSLGQGSETQYF. CDR3 nucleotide sequence: TGCGCCAGCAGCCTAGGACAGGGGAGTGAGACCCAGTACTTC.

Concerning this clone: A much larger clone differs by one base, so this may be a read error. The identical CDR3 is also encoded by other nucleotide sequences in the sample. This chain uses TRBV2 with TRBJ1-1; D remains unclear. This CDR3 region has 11 residues. The V end was cut by 5 bases, the J end by 0 bases, with 1 base between. Germline V gives CDR1 SNHLY, CDR2 FYNNEI. CDR3 protein: CASSLNTEAFF. The CDR3 DNA reads as TGTGCCAGCAGTCTGAACACTGAAGCTTTCTTT.

The chain couples TRBV2 to TRBJ1-2, with 8 bases fitting TRBD1. The CDR3 is 14 amino acids. The germline V gene has CDR1 SNHLY and CDR2 FYNNEI. J gave up 6 bases and V 5 bases, and 8 bases lay outside the gene matches. The CDR3 nucleotides read TGTGCCAGCAGTCTCGGCAGGGGGCTTGATGGCTACACCTTC. This encodes CASSLGRGLDGYTF.

V is TRBV5-4 and J is TRBJ1-2; the D is unclear. The CDR3 runs 13 residues. The germline V gene has CDR1 SGHNT and CDR2 YYREEE (reference sequence). Trimming took 0 bases from V and 5 from J, leaving 8 bases between them. In DNA form, the CDR3 reads TGTGCCAGCAGCTTGGAGGGAGGGTATGGCTACACCTTC. Its translation: CASSLEGGYGYTF. The complete variable domain, with remaining parts taken from reference TRBV5-4 and TRBJ1-2, reads ETGVTQSPTHLIKTRGQQVTLRCSSQSGHNTVSWYQQALGQGPQFIFQYYREEENGRGNFPPRFSGLQFPNYSSELNVNALELDDSALYLCASSLEGGYGYTFGSGTRLTVV.

The rearrangement uses TRBV28 and TRBJ2-2, with TRBD1 as a possible D gene (6 bases). Germline V gene lookup returns CDR1 MDHEN and CDR2 SYDVKM. The V gene lost 1 base and the J gene lost 3 bases, with 9 bases spanning the gap. This CDR3 has 15 residues. The CDR3 sequence is CASSLSRGDTGELFF. The CDR3, as DNA: TGTGCCAGCAGTTTATCCAGGGGTGACACCGGGGAGCTGTTTTTT. The full variable domain, in which reference TRBV28 and TRBJ2-2 provide the parts outside the CDR3, is DVKVTQSSRYLVKRTGEKVFLECVQDMDHENMFWYRQDPGLGLRLIYFSYDVKMKEKGDIPEGYSVSREKKERFSLILESASTNQTSMYLCASSLSRGDTGELFFGEGSRLTVL.

CDR3 sequence reads: CASREVGTGNEKLFF. The CDR3, as DNA: TGTGCCAGCAGGGAGGTCGGGACAGGGAATGAAAAACTGTTTTTT. This chain connects TRBV5-6 to TRBJ1-4; 9 bases map to TRBD1. Germline CDR1 SGHDT, CDR2 YYEEEE. V gave up 5 bases and J gave up 5 bases; unmatched junction bases: 7. CDR3 length: 15 amino acids.

The chain has TRBV6-5 and TRBJ1-6, with TRBD1 as a possible D gene (5 bases). Trimming left V 0 bases short and J 7 bases short, with 10 bases between. The CDR3 has 15 amino acids. CDR1 and CDR2 from the germline V gene are MNHEY and SVGAGI. CDR3 protein: CASSYSGGMNSPLHF. CDR3 sequence (DNA): TGTGCCAGCAGTTACTCGGGGGGAATGAATTCACCCCTCCACTTT.

The chain links TRBV6-1 to TRBJ1-2; 7 bases map to TRBD1. From germline, CDR1 is MNHNS and CDR2 SASEGT. The CDR3 runs 16 residues. V lost 4 bases, J lost 2 bases, and 10 bases stayed unmatched. The DNA for the CDR3 is TGTGCCAGCAGTGCGCAAAACAGGGGCCCGAACTATGGCTACACCTTC. Protein: CASSAQNRGPNYGYTF.

The chain combines TRBV21-1 with TRBJ1-6. TRBV21-1 is a known pseudogene. The CDR3 runs to 17 residues. CDR3 in amino acids: CASSKDWSSSYNSPLHF. The CDR3 nucleotides read TGTGCCAGCAGCAAAGATTGGTCAAGCTCCTATAATTCACCCCTCCACTTT.